This T cell receptor beta chain is from a study of blood T cell repertoires in COVID-19. Some clones are missing from TCRdb's copy, which holds only in-frame ones; the method was immunoSEQ multiplex PCR. This repertoire shows around 250,000 clones, 85% to 90% found once; its top ten account for under 2.5%. CDR3 length: 14 amino acids. Germline V gives CDR1 LNHDA, CDR2 SQIVND (reference sequence). V lost 3 bases to trimming and J lost 9 bases; unmatched junction nucleotides: 7. This sequence originates from a woman aged 55-69 years with COVID-19, enrolled during active disease. The rearrangement uses TRBV19 and TRBJ2-1; TRBD2 matches at 8 bases. Sequenced input: peripheral blood. The CDR3 region is CASSMAGGGREQFF. CDR3 bases: TGTGCCAGTAGTATGGCGGGGGGTGGTCGTGAGCAGTTCTTC.